The 19 T cell receptor beta chains presented below share a single source sample, sequenced in a study of blood T cell repertoires in COVID-19. Clones were read by immunoSEQ multiplex PCR, and TCRdb kept only the in-frame ones, dropping some. The sample has more than 300,000 clones, 80% to 90% seen once. The sample was peripheral blood. The origin of the receptors is a woman aged 30 to 39 with COVID-19, enrolled during active disease.

This clone has just a few counts. CDR3 coding DNA: TGTGCCAGCAGCCCTCCCGGGACAGGGGCCTACAATGAGCAGTTCTTC. It specifies CASSPPGTGAYNEQFF. This sequence joins TRBV7-9 and TRBJ2-1; 10 bases fit TRBD1. The J segment lost 2 bases and the V segment lost 5 bases, leaving 6 bases of the junction unmatched. The CDR3 runs 16 residues. Germline V lookup: CDR1 SEHNR, CDR2 FQNEAQ (reference sequence).

J is TRBJ2-7 and V is TRBV5-1; 9 bases line up with TRBD1. The length of the CDR3 is 13 residues. V was clipped by 7 bases and J by 7 bases; unmatched bases: 9. Germline V lookup: CDR1 SGHRS, CDR2 YFSETQ. The CDR3 reads CASGRTGVGEQYF. The CDR3, as DNA: TGCGCCAGCGGCCGGACAGGGGTGGGAGAGCAGTACTTC. Full variable domain (rest looked up from reference TRBV5-1 and TRBJ2-7): KAGVTQTPRYLIKTRGQQVTLSCSPISGHRSVSWYQQTPGQGLQFLFEYFSETQRNKGNFPGRFSGRQFSNSRSEMNVSTLELGDSALYLCASGRTGVGEQYFGPGTRLTVT.

The chain is built from TRBV9 and TRBJ2-3, with a weak D call TRBD1 (6 bases). Trimming removed 4 bases from V and 2 bases from J, with 11 bases in between. Germline lookup yields CDR1 SGDLS and CDR2 YYNGEE. This CDR3 is built from 14 residues. CDR3 region: CASSRDILTDTQYF. DNA of the CDR3: TGTGCCAGCAGCCGGGACATTCTCACAGATACGCAGTATTTT.

This sequence joins TRBV28 and TRBJ2-7; D may be TRBD2 (6 bases). Deletions cut 4 bases from V and 0 bases from J, with 13 bases between. The CDR3 is 15 amino acids. Germline-derived CDR1 and CDR2 are MDHEN and SYDVKM. This chain's CDR3 is CASSSGDVGSYEQYF. The CDR3 DNA reads as TGTGCCAGCAGTTCGGGAGACGTAGGCTCCTACGAGCAGTACTTC.

This clone was picked up one time. The chain combines TRBV7-9 with TRBJ2-1; 7 bases fit TRBD2. This CDR3 has 12 residues. Germline CDR1 is SEHNR and CDR2 is FQNEAQ (reference sequence). V dropped 6 bases and J dropped 13; count of bases not matched to a gene: 9. CDR3 residues: CASSLAEGLQFF. The CDR3 DNA reads TGTGCCAGCAGTTTGGCGGAGGGACTACAGTTCTTC.

The chain is built from TRBV5-1 and TRBJ2-1, with 11 nucleotides matching TRBD2. The germline V gene has CDR1 SGHRS and CDR2 YFSETQ. Trimming cost V 0 bases and J 9 bases; bases outside gene matches: 8. The CDR3 is made up of 16 amino acids. This chain's CDR3 is CASSLELAGVGGEQFF. As DNA, the CDR3 is TGCGCCAGCAGCTTGGAACTAGCGGGAGTAGGTGGTGAGCAGTTCTTC.

The chain recombines TRBV15 with TRBJ2-3, with D maybe TRBD2 (7 bases). Trimming removed 3 bases at V and 4 bases at J, with 14 bases between. CDR1 and CDR2 (germline): LNHNV, YYDKDF (reference sequence). This CDR3 region has 15 residues. CDR3 sequence (DNA): TGTGCCACCAGCAGGAGGGCGGGGGCAGCAGATACGCAGTATTTT. Protein product: CATSRRAGAADTQYF.

The chain couples TRBV9 to TRBJ2-2, with no clear D. V was shortened by 2 bases and J by 8 bases, with 4 bases between the two germline ends. The CDR3 has 11 residues. Germline V gene lookup returns CDR1 SGDLS and CDR2 YYNGEE. The CDR3 DNA sequence: TGTGCCAGCAGCGTTATGGGGGAGCTGTTTTTT. Amino acids: CASSVMGELFF.

The rearrangement links TRBV6-5 to TRBJ2-7, with 7 bases fitting TRBD2. The germline V gene encodes CDR1 MNHEY and CDR2 SVGAGI. The CDR3 totals 14 residues. V gave up 3 bases and J gave up 2 bases; unmatched junction bases: 4. The CDR3 sequence: CASSYGEGTYEQYF. CDR3 coding DNA: TGTGCCAGCAGTTATGGGGAGGGTACCTACGAGCAGTACTTC.

The chain employs TRBV27 and TRBJ2-7, with D unclear. The CDR3 extends over 14 amino acids. The V end lost 3 bases, the J end lost 3 bases, and 12 bases lay between the germline ends. In germline, CDR1 is MNHEY, CDR2 SMNVEV (reference sequence). The CDR3 spells CASSFATYGYEQYF. CDR3 coding DNA: TGTGCCAGCAGTTTCGCAACTTACGGCTACGAGCAGTACTTC.

The chain carries TRBV2 and TRBJ2-3; D may be TRBD2 (6 bases). This CDR3 spans 14 amino acids. The ends were cut back, 5 bases at V and 0 bases at J, with 9 bases in the middle. Germline assignment: CDR1 SNHLY and CDR2 FYNNEI. CDR3 nucleotide sequence: TGTGCCAGCAGTCCGCGGGAAAGCACAGATACGCAGTATTTT. Protein sequence: CASSPRESTDTQYF.

This clone was counted once. This sequence joins TRBV24-1 and TRBJ2-3, with D possibly TRBD2 on 6 matching bases. This CDR3 region has 12 residues. Germline CDR1 and CDR2: KGHDR and SFDVKD. V was clipped by 5 bases and J by 4 bases, with 6 bases between them. The CDR3: CATSGLADTQYF. In DNA form, the CDR3 reads TGTGCCACCAGTGGACTAGCAGATACGCAGTATTTT.

This chain joins TRBV19 and TRBJ1-5; tentative D call: TRBD1 (5 bases). Per the germline V gene, CDR1 is LNHDA and CDR2 is SQIVND (reference sequence). CDR3 length equals 14 residues. Between the trimmed V and J ends, which lost 7 bases and 0 bases, there was a span of 10 bases. In DNA, the CDR3 is TGTGCCAGTAAGGGGCAGAATAGCAATCAGCCCCAGCATTTT. Translation: CASKGQNSNQPQHF.

The genes are TRBV7-9 and TRBJ2-7; 7 nucleotides match TRBD1. Germline values: CDR1 SEHNR, CDR2 FQNEAQ (reference sequence). V dropped 1 base and J dropped 2; count of bases not matched to a gene: 2. CDR3 size: 14 residues. The CDR3 DNA follows: TGTGCCAGCAGCTTAGGGGGACAGCCCTACGAGCAGTACTTC. Its protein product is CASSLGGQPYEQYF.

V and J are TRBV7-9 and TRBJ1-2, with D perhaps TRBD1 (6 bases). CDR3 length: 12 residues. The V and J ends lost 10 bases and 2 bases respectively, with 11 bases between them. From germline, CDR1 is SEHNR and CDR2 FQNEAQ (reference sequence). Written as DNA, the CDR3 is TGTGCCATCGAGGACAGAAACTATGGCTACACCTTC. It translates to CAIEDRNYGYTF. The entire variable domain, with the rest obtained from reference TRBV7-9 and TRBJ1-2, is as follows: DTGVSQNPRHKITKRGQNVTFRCDPISEHNRLYWYRQTLGQGPEFLTYFQNEAQLEKSRLLSDRFSAERPKGSFSTLEIQRTEQGDSAMYLCAIEDRNYGYTFGSGTRLTVV.

The gene calls are TRBV13 and TRBJ1-5, with a possible D match to TRBD1 (6 bases). The CDR3 spans 14 residues. Germline V gene data show CDR1 as PRHDT and CDR2 as FYEKMQ (reference sequence). The V end was cut by 2 bases, the J end by 5 bases, with 10 bases between. Here the CDR3 DNA reads TGTGCCAGCAGCTTACAGGGGAGGGATCAGCCCCAGCATTTT. Encoded protein: CASSLQGRDQPQHF.

This clone occurred once. This chain joins TRBV6-5 and TRBJ2-3, with 10 bases matching TRBD2. This CDR3 is 14 amino acids long. Germline V gives CDR1 MNHEY, CDR2 SVGAGI. V was pared by 6 bases and J by 5 bases, with 5 bases of the junction left unmatched. Here the CDR3 DNA reads TGTGCCAGCAGGCTAGCGGGAGTTGGAGATACGCAGTATTTT. Protein sequence: CASRLAGVGDTQYF.

The chain is built from TRBV6-2 or TRBV6-3 and TRBJ1-6, with D unclear. Trimming took off 4 bases at V and 7 bases at J, with 2 bases between the two ends. CDR1 and CDR2 from the germline V gene are MNHEY and SVGEGT. The CDR3 loop spans 11 amino acids. Here the CDR3 DNA reads TGTGCCAGCAGTTCGAATTCACCCCTCCACTTT. It encodes CASSSNSPLHF.

The gene calls are TRBV4-2 and TRBJ2-1; 7 bases align to TRBD2. V was clipped by 7 bases and J by 7 bases; unmatched bases: 13. Germline assignment: CDR1 LGHNA and CDR2 YNFKEQ. The CDR3 runs 15 residues. CDR3 nucleotides: TGTGCCAGCACCATAAGGGGAAGCGGGATGAATGAGCAGTTCTTC. It codes for CASTIRGSGMNEQFF.